Included here is one T cell receptor beta chain sequence, with context. The sample holds many counts of this clonotype. What this receptor recognizes is not known. Base qualities are not recorded, but no much larger clone differs from it by a single base. Stable Graves' hyperthyroidism was defined as the absence of progression to ophthalmopathy over 18 months of follow-up. The hyperthyroidism patients were between 18 and 65 years old and newly diagnosed, with a disease duration of less than 2 months. The study excluded patients with uncontrolled infections, other autoimmune diseases, pregnancy or lactation. Diagnoses relied on clinical symptoms, serum thyroxine and TRAb, thyroid ultrasound and orbital computed tomography. Ficoll-Paque density gradient centrifugation was used to isolate PBMCs from 8.5 to 10 ml of fresh peripheral blood. Trizol reagent was used to extract total RNA, and RNA quality was then checked on an Agilent 2100 Bioanalyzer.

This sample was included in a study of T cells in Graves' hyperthyroidism and ophthalmopathy (dated by TCRdb to about 2019). Turning to the overall study: Peripheral blood samples were taken at the time of initial diagnosis, prior to any treatment. According to the paper, TCR Vbeta CDR3 sequencing was carried out on about 140 peripheral blood samples, which came from 40 to 45 ophthalmopathy, around 75 hyperthyroidism and around 17 progressor patients. Thyroid tissue and blood T-cell repertoires from about six Graves' hyperthyroidism patients were also compared in the study. Whether ophthalmopathy could be predicted prospectively was tested in an independent validation cohort made up of about 20 hyperthyroidism patients plus 17 patients who later progressed to ophthalmopathy. After blood sampling, hyperthyroidism patients were treated with methimazole at a starting dose of 30 mg daily, and ophthalmopathy patients were treated with high-dose intravenous methylprednisolone. To identify TCR V-J signatures that set the groups apart, the researchers used a discovery cohort of about a hundred patients, made up of approximately 43 with Graves' ophthalmopathy and 55 to 65 with stable Graves' hyperthyroidism. The approximately 95 discovery patients were divided at random into training and test sets in a 7:3 ratio.

The research as a whole found: Sample size was not statistically predetermined, and blinding of investigators to group allocation was not performed. In validation, the model predicted progression to ophthalmopathy with approximately 70% sensitivity and 72.22% specificity, a median of around six months before onset. A 13 V-J signature model separated ophthalmopathy from stable hyperthyroidism, with 87.88% sensitivity and around 84% specificity in cross-validation and 80%/75% in testing. Most expanded thyroid clonotypes (frequency above 0.001) were also detected in blood, a finding suggesting that blood repertoires may reflect thyroid immune responses.

Amplification of TCR beta CDR3 regions was carried out from RNA transcripts. For the first round of RT-PCR on the TCR CDR3, the HTBI primer set was used together with the Qiagen OneStep RT-PCR kit. A second multiplex PCR round built the libraries, followed by size selection and purification. The libraries were sequenced on an Illumina HiSeq2000 using paired-end 100 bp reads. Per the original workflow: SOAPnuke was used to process the raw data, throwing out any read that contained adapters or uncalled bases, had a mean Phred below 15, or lacked an exact constant-primer or identifier match. COPE v1.2.5 was used to merge the high-quality paired reads, and each unique nucleotide sequence was defined as a clonotype. MiTCR v1.1 was used to align clonotypes to the IMGT TRBV, TRBD and TRBJ reference segments. The analysis was restricted to V-J combinations with a frequency above 0.0001, which together covered roughly 99% of the repertoires. A TCS score was defined as the ratio between F50 (clonal expansion) and ExV (chaos), using BLOSUM62-based TCRdist between CDR3 peptides within each V-J. Welch's t-statistics and random forest reduced around 550 V-J features to roughly 13, which were used in a naive Bayes classifier (R e1071). TCRdb redid the processing of the public reads, applying fastp at Q25 and MiXCR, and retained in-frame beta chains. Every distinct CDR3 protein forms one entry, paired with its most common genes and DNA. These V and J calls are TCRdb output, not the study's own analysis. This sample is represented by under 450,000 distinct CDR3 sequences; 15% to 17% of them were singletons. Roughly 7.4% of the sample is held by the ten biggest clonotypes.

V was cut back by 2 bases and J by 5 bases, leaving a gap of 12 bases between them. The CDR3 runs 14 amino acids, cysteine and phenylalanine included. Only CDR3 DNA is held: 42 bases, read in frame from base 1. According to the germline V gene, CDR1 reads SGHTA and CDR2 reads FQGNSA. Input material: blood. The chain was built from TRBV7-2 and TRBJ2-5, with the D gene not clear enough to name. This receptor was taken from a woman between 18 and 29 years old with Graves' hyperthyroidism. The DNA sequence is as follows: TGTGCCAGCAGCTTATCTATTCGGCAGGAGACCCAGTACTTC. Protein translation: CASSLSIRQETQYF.